This T cell receptor (beta chain) was sequenced for a study of memory CD8 T cells in hepatitis C reinfection. The wider study: Pre-reinfection sampling occurred 55 to 20 weeks ahead of detected reinfection.

V was cut by 5 bases and J by 0 bases, with 14 bases left in between. CDR3 size: 15 residues. CDR1 is SGHDT, CDR2 YYEEEE, per germline. Repertoires were generated with immunoSEQ multiplex PCR, while TCRdb's copy carries only in-frame clones and drops some. Of approximately 52,000 clones detected, roughly nine tenths appear once; the ten largest clones hold 0.9% to 1.1%. Time point given: pre-reinfection, 55 to 20 weeks before reinfection detection. Sorted cells were sequenced directly ex vivo without any in vitro expansion. The sequenced sample was naive CD8+ T cells sorted from blood. This sequence was found in a man aged 18 to 29 with hepatitis C virus infection. The chain links TRBV5-6 to TRBJ1-1; possibly TRBD1 for D (6 bases). CDR3 loop: CASSFQGLMNTEAFF. For the CDR3, the DNA is TGTGCCAGCAGTTTTCAGGGGTTGATGAACACTGAAGCTTTCTTT.